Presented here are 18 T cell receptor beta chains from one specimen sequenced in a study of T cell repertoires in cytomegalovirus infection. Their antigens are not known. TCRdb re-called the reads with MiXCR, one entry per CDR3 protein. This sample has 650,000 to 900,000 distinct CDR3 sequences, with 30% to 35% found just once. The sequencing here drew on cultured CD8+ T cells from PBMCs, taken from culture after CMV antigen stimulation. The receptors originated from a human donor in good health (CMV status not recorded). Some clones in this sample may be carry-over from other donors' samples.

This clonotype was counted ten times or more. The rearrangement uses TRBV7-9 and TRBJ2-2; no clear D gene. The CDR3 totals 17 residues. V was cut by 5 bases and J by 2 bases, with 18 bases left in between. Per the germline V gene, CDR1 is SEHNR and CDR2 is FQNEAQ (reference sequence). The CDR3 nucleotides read TGTGCCAGCAGCCTACCGGTCTGGACGGACAACACCGGGGAGCTGTTTTTT. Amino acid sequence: CASSLPVWTDNTGELFF. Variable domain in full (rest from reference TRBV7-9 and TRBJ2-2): DTGVSQNPRHKITKRGQNVTFRCDPISEHNRLYWYRQTLGQGPEFLTYFQNEAQLEKSRLLSDRFSAERPKGSFSTLEIQRTEQGDSAMYLCASSLPVWTDNTGELFFGEGSRLTVL.

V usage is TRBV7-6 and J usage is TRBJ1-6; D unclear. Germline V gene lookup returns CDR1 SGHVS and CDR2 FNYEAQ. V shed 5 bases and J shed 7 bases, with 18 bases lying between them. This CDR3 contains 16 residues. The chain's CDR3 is CASSRDFGEQNSPLHF. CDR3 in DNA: TGTGCCAGCAGCCGTGATTTCGGGGAGCAAAATTCACCCCTCCACTTT. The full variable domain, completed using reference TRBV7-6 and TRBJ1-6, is GAGVSQSPRYKVTKRGQDVALRCDPISGHVSLYWYRQALGQGPEFLTYFNYEAQQDKSGLPNDRFSAERPEGSISTLTIQRTEQRDSAMYRCASSRDFGEQNSPLHFGNGTRLTVT.

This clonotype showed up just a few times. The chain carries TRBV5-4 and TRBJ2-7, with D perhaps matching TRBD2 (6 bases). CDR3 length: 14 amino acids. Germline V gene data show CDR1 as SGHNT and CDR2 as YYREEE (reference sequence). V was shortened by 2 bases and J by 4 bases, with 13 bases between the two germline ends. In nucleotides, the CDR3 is TGTGCCAGCAGCTTCGGGGGTCCAGGGTACGAGCAGTACTTC. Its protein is CASSFGGPGYEQYF.

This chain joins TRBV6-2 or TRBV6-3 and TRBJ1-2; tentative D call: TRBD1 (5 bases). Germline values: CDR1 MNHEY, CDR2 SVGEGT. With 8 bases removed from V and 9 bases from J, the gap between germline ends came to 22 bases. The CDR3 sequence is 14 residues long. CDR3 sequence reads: CASRKRGDGQSYTF. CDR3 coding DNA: TGTGCCAGCCGCAAGCGGGGGGACGGTCAGAGCTACACCTTC.

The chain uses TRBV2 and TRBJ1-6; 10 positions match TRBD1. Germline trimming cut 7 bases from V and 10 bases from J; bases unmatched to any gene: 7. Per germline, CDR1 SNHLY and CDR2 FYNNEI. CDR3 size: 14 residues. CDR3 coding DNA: TGTGCCAGCACTTACGGACAGGGGGGATCACCCCTCCACTTT. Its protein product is CASTYGQGGSPLHF.

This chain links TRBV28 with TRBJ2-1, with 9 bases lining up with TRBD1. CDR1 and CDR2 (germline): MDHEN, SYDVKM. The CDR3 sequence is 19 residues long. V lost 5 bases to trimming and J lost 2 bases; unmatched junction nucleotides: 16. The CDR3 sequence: CASSPRTGAPLKAYNEQFF. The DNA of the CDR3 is TGTGCCAGCAGTCCAAGGACAGGGGCGCCGCTTAAAGCCTACAATGAGCAGTTCTTC.

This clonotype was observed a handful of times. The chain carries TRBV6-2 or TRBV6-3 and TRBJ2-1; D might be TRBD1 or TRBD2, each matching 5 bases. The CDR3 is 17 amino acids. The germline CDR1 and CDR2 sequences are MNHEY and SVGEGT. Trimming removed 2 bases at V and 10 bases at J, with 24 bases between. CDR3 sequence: CASSYRGPPIRGQEQFF. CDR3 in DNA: TGTGCCAGCAGTTACCGGGGACCCCCCATTCGTGGGCAAGAGCAGTTCTTC.

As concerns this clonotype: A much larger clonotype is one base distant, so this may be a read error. This chain's CDR3 is CSARVRATYGYTF. The CDR3 DNA reads as TGCAGTGCTAGAGTTCGGGCGACATATGGCTACACCTTC. This chain links TRBV20-1 with TRBJ1-2; no firm D call. Trimming pared 1 base from V and 5 bases from J, leaving 11 bases between. The length of the CDR3 is 13 residues. CDR1 and CDR2 from the germline V gene are DFQATT and SNEGSKA (reference sequence).

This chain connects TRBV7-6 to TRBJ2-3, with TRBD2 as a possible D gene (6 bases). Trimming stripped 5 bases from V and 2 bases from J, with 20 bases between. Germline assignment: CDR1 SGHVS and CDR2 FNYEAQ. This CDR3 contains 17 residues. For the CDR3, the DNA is TGTGCCAGCAGCCCAGCGGGTCCGCTGGCAACCACAGATACGCAGTATTTT. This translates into CASSPAGPLATTDTQYF. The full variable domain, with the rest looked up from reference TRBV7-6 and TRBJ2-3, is GAGVSQSPRYKVTKRGQDVALRCDPISGHVSLYWYRQALGQGPEFLTYFNYEAQQDKSGLPNDRFSAERPEGSISTLTIQRTEQRDSAMYRCASSPAGPLATTDTQYFGPGTRLTVL.

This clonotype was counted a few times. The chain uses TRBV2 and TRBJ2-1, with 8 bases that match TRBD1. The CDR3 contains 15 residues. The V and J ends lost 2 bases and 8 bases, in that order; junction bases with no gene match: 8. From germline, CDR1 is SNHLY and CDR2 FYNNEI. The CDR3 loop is CASSESQGAGDEQFF. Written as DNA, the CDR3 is TGTGCCAGCAGTGAATCGCAGGGGGCCGGCGATGAGCAGTTCTTC.

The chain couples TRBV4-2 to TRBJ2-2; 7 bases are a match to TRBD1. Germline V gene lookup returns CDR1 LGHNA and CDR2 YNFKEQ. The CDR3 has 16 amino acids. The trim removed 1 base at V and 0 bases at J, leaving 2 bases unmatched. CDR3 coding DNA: TGTGCCAGCAGCCAAGGGGACAGAGCGAACACCGGGGAGCTGTTTTTT. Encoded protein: CASSQGDRANTGELFF.

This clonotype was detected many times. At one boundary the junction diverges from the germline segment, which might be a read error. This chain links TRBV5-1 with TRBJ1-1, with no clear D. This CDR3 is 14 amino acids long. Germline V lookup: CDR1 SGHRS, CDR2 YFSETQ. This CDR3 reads CASSLVGVNTEAFF. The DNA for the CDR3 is TGTGCCAGCAGCTTAGTGGGTGTGAACACTGAAGCTTTCTTT.

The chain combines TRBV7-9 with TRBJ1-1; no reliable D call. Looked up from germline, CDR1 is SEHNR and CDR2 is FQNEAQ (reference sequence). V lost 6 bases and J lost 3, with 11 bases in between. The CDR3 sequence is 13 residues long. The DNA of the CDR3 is TGTGCCAGCAGTCCTGAGGCGCACACTGAAGCTTTCTTT. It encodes CASSPEAHTEAFF.

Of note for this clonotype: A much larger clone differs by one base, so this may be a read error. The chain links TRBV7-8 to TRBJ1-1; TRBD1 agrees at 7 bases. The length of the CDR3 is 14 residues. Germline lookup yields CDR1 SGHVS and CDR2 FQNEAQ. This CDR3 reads CVSSDREKQNEAFF. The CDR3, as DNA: TGTGTCAGCAGCGACAGGGAGAAACAGAATGAAGCTTTCTTT.

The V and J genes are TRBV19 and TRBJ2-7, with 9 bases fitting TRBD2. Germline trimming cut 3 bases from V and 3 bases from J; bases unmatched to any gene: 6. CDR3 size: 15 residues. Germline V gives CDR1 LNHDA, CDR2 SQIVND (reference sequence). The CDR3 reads CASSIFSGGYYEQYF. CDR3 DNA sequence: TGTGCCAGTAGTATCTTTAGCGGGGGCTACTACGAGCAGTACTTC.

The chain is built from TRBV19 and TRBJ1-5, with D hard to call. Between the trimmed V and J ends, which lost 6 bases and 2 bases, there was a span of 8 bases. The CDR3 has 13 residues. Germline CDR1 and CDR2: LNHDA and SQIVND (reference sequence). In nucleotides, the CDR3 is TGTGCCAGTAGCACGGTTGGCAATCAGCCCCAGCATTTT. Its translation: CASSTVGNQPQHF. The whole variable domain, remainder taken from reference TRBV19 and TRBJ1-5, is DGGITQSPKYLFRKEGQNVTLSCEQNLNHDAMYWYRQDPGQGLRLIYYSQIVNDFQKGDIAEGYSVSREKKESFPLTVTSAQKNPTAFYLCASSTVGNQPQHFGDGTRLSIL.

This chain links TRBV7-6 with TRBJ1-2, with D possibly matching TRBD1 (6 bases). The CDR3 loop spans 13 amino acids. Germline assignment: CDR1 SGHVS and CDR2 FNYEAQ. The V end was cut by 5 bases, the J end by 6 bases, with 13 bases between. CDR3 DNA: TGTGCCAGCAGCCCTAGGGGGGCGGATGGCTACACCTTC. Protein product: CASSPRGADGYTF. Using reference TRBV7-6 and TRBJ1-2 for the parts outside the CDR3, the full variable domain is GAGVSQSPRYKVTKRGQDVALRCDPISGHVSLYWYRQALGQGPEFLTYFNYEAQQDKSGLPNDRFSAERPEGSISTLTIQRTEQRDSAMYRCASSPRGADGYTFGSGTRLTVV.

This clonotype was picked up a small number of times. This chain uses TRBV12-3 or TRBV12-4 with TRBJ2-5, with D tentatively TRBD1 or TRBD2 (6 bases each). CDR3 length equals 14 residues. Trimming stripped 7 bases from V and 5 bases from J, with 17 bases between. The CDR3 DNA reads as TGTGCCAGCAACCTTGGGGGGCCTGGTGAGACCCAGTACTTC. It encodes CASNLGGPGETQYF.